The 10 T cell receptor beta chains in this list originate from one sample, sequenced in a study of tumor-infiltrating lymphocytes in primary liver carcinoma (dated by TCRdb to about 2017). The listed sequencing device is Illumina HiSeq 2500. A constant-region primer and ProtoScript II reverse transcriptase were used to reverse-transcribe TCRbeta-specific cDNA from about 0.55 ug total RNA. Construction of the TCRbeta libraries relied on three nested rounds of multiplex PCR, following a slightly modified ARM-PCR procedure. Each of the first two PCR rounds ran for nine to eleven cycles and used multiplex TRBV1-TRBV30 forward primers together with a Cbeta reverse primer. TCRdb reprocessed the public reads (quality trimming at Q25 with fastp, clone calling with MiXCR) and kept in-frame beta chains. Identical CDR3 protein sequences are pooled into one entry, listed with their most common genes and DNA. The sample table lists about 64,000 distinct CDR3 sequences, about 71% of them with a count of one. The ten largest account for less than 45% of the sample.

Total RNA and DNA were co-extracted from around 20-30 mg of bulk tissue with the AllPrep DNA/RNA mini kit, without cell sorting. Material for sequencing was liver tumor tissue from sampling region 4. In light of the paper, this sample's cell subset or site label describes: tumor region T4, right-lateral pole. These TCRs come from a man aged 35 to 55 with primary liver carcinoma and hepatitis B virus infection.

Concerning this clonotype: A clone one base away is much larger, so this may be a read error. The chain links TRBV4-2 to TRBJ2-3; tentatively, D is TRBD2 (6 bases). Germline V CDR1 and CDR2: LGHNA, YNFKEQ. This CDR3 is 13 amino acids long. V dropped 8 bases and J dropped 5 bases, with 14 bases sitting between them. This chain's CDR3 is CASGRESRDTQYF. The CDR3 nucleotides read TGTGCCAGCGGTCGGGAGTCCAGAGATACGCAGTATTTT.

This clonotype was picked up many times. The CDR3: CASSSDSNQPQHF. The DNA for the CDR3 is TGCGCCAGCAGCTCTGATAGCAATCAGCCCCAGCATTTT. This sequence joins TRBV5-1 and TRBJ1-5; no clear D gene. Germline V gene data show CDR1 as SGHRS and CDR2 as YFSETQ. The CDR3 runs 13 residues. The V end lost 3 bases, the J end lost 0 bases, and 4 bases lay between the germline ends.

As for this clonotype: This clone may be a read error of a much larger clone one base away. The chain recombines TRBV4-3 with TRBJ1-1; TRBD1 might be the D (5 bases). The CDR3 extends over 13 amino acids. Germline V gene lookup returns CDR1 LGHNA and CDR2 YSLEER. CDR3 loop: CASSQGGNTGAFF. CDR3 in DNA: TGCGCCAGCAGCCAAGGGGGGAACACTGGAGCTTTCTTT.

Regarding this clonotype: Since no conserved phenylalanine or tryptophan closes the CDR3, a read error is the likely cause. CDR3 sequence reads: CASSPGIQWALDTQYV. The CDR3 DNA reads as TGTGCCAGCAGCCCGGGGATCCAGTGGGCCTTGGATACGCAGTATGTT. The genes are TRBV11-3 and TRBJ2-3, with a tentative D call TRBD2 (5 bases). Germline V gives CDR1 SGHNT, CDR2 YENEEA. V was shortened by 5 bases and J by 6 bases, with 21 bases between the two germline ends. The CDR3 runs 16 residues.

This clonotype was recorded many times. CDR3 DNA: TGTGCCAGCAGTTACGCGGGACTCTCTGGGGCCAACGTCCTGACTTTC. It yields the protein CASSYAGLSGANVLTF. The V gene is TRBV6-2 or TRBV6-3, the J gene TRBJ2-6; possible D gene TRBD2, 6 bases. V lost 2 bases to trimming and J lost 0 bases, with 8 bases between them. This CDR3 is 16 amino acids long. Germline CDR1 MNHEY, CDR2 SVGEGT.

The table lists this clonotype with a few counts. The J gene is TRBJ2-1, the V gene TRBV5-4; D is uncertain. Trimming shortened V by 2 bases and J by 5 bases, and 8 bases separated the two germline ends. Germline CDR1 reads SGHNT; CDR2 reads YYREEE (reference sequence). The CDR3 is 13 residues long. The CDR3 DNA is TGTGCCAGCAGCTTCAGCCCCAACAATGAGCAGTTCTTC. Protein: CASSFSPNNEQFF.

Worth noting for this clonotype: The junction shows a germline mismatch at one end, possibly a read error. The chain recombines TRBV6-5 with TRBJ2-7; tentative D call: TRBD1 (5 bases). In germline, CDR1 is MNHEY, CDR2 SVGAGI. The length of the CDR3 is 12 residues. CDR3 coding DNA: TGTGCCATTGGACACTTCACCTACAAGCAGTACTTC. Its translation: CAIGHFTYKQYF.

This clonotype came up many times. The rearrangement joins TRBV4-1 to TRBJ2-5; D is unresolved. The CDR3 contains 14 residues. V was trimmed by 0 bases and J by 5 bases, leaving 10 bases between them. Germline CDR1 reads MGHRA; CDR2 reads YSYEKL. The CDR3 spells CASSQDVGRETQYF. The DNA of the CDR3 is TGCGCCAGCAGCCAAGATGTAGGTCGGGAGACCCAGTACTTC.

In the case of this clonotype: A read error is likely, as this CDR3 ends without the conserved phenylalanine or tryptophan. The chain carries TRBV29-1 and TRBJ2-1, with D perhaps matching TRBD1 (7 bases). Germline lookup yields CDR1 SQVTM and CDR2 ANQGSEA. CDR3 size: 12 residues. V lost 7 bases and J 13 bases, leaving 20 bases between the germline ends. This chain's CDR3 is CSARPGGNKQFL. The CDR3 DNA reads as TGCAGCGCCCGCCCAGGGGGGAATAAACAGTTCCTC.

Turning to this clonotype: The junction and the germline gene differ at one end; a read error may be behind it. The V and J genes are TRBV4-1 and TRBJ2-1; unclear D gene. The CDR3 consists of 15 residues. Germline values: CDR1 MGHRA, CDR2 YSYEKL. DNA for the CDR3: TGTGCCAGCAGCCCGCTCGGCAGCAACAACAATGAGCAGTTCTTC. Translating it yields CASSPLGSNNNEQFF.